This note documents a single T cell receptor (beta chain) sequence. The V end was cut by 5 bases, the J end by 0 bases, with 19 bases between. This CDR3 contains 17 residues. The V gene's germline CDR1 is SEHNR and CDR2 FQNEAQ (reference sequence). These data come from a study of control samples from healthy donors and cancer patients. Sequenced by immunoSEQ multiplex PCR; TCRdb stores in-frame clones only, minus some. The data contain approximately 30,000 clones, approximately 93% of them singletons. The rearrangement joins TRBV7-9 to TRBJ1-2; tentatively, D is TRBD1 (6 bases). The source of this sequence is a man aged 55 to 70 in good health. The sequenced sample consisted of blood. The CDR3 coding sequence is TGTGCCAGCAGCAGAGACAGGAGCCAACAAGCTAACTATGGCTACACCTTC. This encodes CASSRDRSQQANYGYTF.